The following is a TCR beta chain sequence with its context. Reverse transcription of roughly 0.5 to 1 ug RNA was carried out with random hexamers. By means of immunoSEQ multiplex PCR, TCR beta CDR3 spanning 54 Vbeta and 13 Jbeta underwent amplification. TCRdb independently ran MiXCR on the immunoSEQ multiplex PCR reads; one entry per CDR3 protein. The table has 200,000 to 300,000 distinct CDR3 sequences, 90% to 97% seen once. Sequencing of TCR beta was carried out in blood CD8+ and CD4+ T cells. The record originates from a study of CD8 T cells in Susac syndrome. Germline lookup yields CDR1 SGHVS and CDR2 FNYEAQ. The ends were cut back, 4 bases at V and 4 bases at J, with 16 bases in the middle. The CDR3 totals 15 residues.

The TCR comes from a human donor with Susac syndrome. The sequencing input was CD4+ T cells from PBMCs. This sequence joins TRBV7-6 and TRBJ2-5; D call uncertain. As DNA, the CDR3 is TGTGCCAGCAGCTCAAACACAAACCTCGGAGAGACCCAGTACTTC. The encoded protein is CASSSNTNLGETQYF. Filled out from reference TRBV7-6 and TRBJ2-5, the complete variable domain reads GAGVSQSPRYKVTKRGQDVALRCDPISGHVSLYWYRQALGQGPEFLTYFNYEAQQDKSGLPNDRFSAERPEGSISTLTIQRTEQRDSAMYRCASSSNTNLGETQYFGPGTRLLVL.